This T cell receptor beta chain derives from a study of cytomegalovirus exposure and HLA in healthy donors. Study details: An early data release held some 85 million unique TCRs from HLA-typed donors.

The study ran its PCR with 60 Vbeta and 13 Jbeta primers. Generated by immunoSEQ multiplex PCR, the TCRdb table keeps only in-frame clones and is missing some. The data contain around 150,000 clones, about two thirds of them singletons. Notes on this clone: No antigen is known for it.

General study results and limits: Published work reported that the classifier diagnosed cytomegalovirus status with high specificity and sensitivity. Most TCR sequences were rare, but some public TCRs occurred in many donors.

Unmatched junction bases numbered 12, after V lost 11 bases and J lost 6 bases. This CDR3 spans 15 amino acids. In germline, CDR1 is MDHEN, CDR2 SYDVKM. The material sequenced was PBMCs. This clonotype was obtained from a woman aged 18-29 years in good health and CMV-seropositive. The rearrangement joins TRBV28 to TRBJ2-7; 14 nucleotides line up with TRBD2. Here the CDR3 DNA reads TGTGCCCCGGGACTAGCGGGAGTGCAGAGTTGCGAGCAGTACTTC. Its protein product is CAPGLAGVQSCEQYF.